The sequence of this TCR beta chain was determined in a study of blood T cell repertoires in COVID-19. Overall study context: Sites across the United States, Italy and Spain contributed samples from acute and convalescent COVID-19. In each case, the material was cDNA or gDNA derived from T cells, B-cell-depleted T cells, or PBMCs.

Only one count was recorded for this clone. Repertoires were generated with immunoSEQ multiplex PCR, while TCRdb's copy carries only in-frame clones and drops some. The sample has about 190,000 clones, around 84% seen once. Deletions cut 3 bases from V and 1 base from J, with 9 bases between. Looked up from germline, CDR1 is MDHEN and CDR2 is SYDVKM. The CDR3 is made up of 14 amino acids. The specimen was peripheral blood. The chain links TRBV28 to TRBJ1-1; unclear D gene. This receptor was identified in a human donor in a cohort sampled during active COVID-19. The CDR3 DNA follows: TGTGCCAGCAGTTTCTATACAGAGAACACTGAAGCTTTCTTT. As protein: CASSFYTENTEAFF. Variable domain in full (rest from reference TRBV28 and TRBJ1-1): DVKVTQSSRYLVKRTGEKVFLECVQDMDHENMFWYRQDPGLGLRLIYFSYDVKMKEKGDIPEGYSVSREKKERFSLILESASTNQTSMYLCASSFYTENTEAFFGQGTRLTVV.